The 19 T cell receptor beta chains in this list originate from one sample, sequenced in a study of cytomegalovirus exposure and HLA in healthy donors. Both 60 Vbeta primers and 13 Jbeta primers went into the PCR. Profiling relied on immunoSEQ multiplex PCR, and the TCRdb table lists in-frame clones only, not all of them. The sample has roughly 150,000 clones, around 80% seen once; the top ten hold less than 1.5%. Sequenced input: PBMCs. The receptors shown here come from a female donor in good health and CMV-seronegative.

This clone was seen a handful of times. The genes are TRBV2 and TRBJ2-7, with D tentatively TRBD1 (6 bases). This CDR3 is 13 amino acids long. Trimming took off 5 bases at V and 1 base at J, with 9 bases between the two ends. Germline V gives CDR1 SNHLY, CDR2 FYNNEI. The CDR3: CASSSTGSYEQYF. CDR3 sequence (DNA): TGTGCCAGCAGTTCTACAGGGTCCTACGAGCAGTACTTC.

The rearrangement uses TRBV13 and TRBJ2-5; a weak D match, TRBD2 (6 bases). Per germline, CDR1 PRHDT and CDR2 FYEKMQ (reference sequence). V lost 5 bases and J lost 5, with 27 bases in between. The CDR3 runs 18 residues. In DNA, the CDR3 is TGTGCCAGCAGCCCGCCAAGGGGCGAGCAGGAGGGGTGGGAGACCCAGTACTTC. Translation gives CASSPPRGEQEGWETQYF.

With respect to this clone: This same CDR3 is encoded by further DNA sequences in the sample. The CDR3: CASSLGTGKETQYF. CDR3 in DNA: TGCGCCAGCAGCTTGGGGACGGGGAAAGAGACCCAGTACTTC. The chain has TRBV5-1 and TRBJ2-5, with TRBD2 as a possible D gene (5 bases). V gave up 0 bases and J gave up 3 bases, with 9 bases separating them. Germline V gene sequence: CDR1 SGHRS, CDR2 YFSETQ. The CDR3 is 14 residues long.

V usage is TRBV5-1 and J usage is TRBJ2-5; 7 positions agree with TRBD1. With 4 bases clipped from V and 0 bases from J, the junction kept 9 bases outside the gene matches. Germline V gene data show CDR1 as SGHRS and CDR2 as YFSETQ. This CDR3 contains 16 residues. CDR3 sequence (DNA): TGCGCCAGCAGCCTAGGGATCAGGGGGAACCAAGAGACCCAGTACTTC. It encodes CASSLGIRGNQETQYF. Full variable domain (remainder filled in from reference TRBV5-1 and TRBJ2-5): KAGVTQTPRYLIKTRGQQVTLSCSPISGHRSVSWYQQTPGQGLQFLFEYFSETQRNKGNFPGRFSGRQFSNSRSEMNVSTLELGDSALYLCASSLGIRGNQETQYFGPGTRLLVL.

This clone was recorded a few times. The chain couples TRBV6-1 to TRBJ1-1, with D possibly TRBD1 on 5 matching bases. V was clipped by 4 bases and J by 3 bases, with 9 bases between them. CDR1 and CDR2 from the germline V gene are MNHNS and SASEGT. The CDR3 is made up of 13 amino acids. The CDR3 DNA reads TGTGCCAGCAGTGCCAGGGTGGACACTGAAGCTTTCTTT. Its translation: CASSARVDTEAFF.

The rearrangement uses TRBV6-1 and TRBJ1-5; D is possibly TRBD1 (5 bases). V gave up 3 bases and J gave up 3 bases, with 12 bases separating them. CDR3 length equals 15 residues. From germline, CDR1 is MNHNS and CDR2 SASEGT. As DNA, the CDR3 is TGTGCCAGCAGTGAGTTGGGGCCAAACAATCAGCCCCAGCATTTT. Translated: CASSELGPNNQPQHF.

This clone was seen just once. This chain joins TRBV7-6 and TRBJ2-7, with TRBD2 identical over 8 bases. Trimming cost V 6 bases and J 6 bases; bases outside gene matches: 10. This CDR3 region has 14 residues. CDR1 is SGHVS, CDR2 FNYEAQ, per germline. The CDR3 sequence is CASRDGRALGEQYF. The CDR3 nucleotides read TGTGCCAGCAGGGACGGGAGGGCCCTTGGCGAGCAGTACTTC.

Notes on this clone: Mismatch with germline at one junction end may stem from a read error. V is TRBV6-1 and J is TRBJ2-1; possible D gene TRBD1, 5 bases. The length of the CDR3 is 8 residues. The V gene's germline CDR1 is MNHNS and CDR2 SASEGT. The CDR3 loop is CASQGRIF. CDR3 nucleotide sequence: TGTGCCAGCCAGGGTCGAATCTTC.

This sequence joins TRBV6-6 and TRBJ2-7; D not certain. The CDR3 covers 12 residues. The V gene's germline CDR1 is MNHNY and CDR2 SVGAGI (reference sequence). V was pared by 4 bases and J by 6 bases, with 10 bases between. The CDR3 nucleotides read TGTGCCAGCAGTTTCGTCGCGGCCGAGCAGTACTTC. It is translated as CASSFVAAEQYF.

The chain uses TRBV4-1 and TRBJ1-5; D gene uncertain. This CDR3 comprises 17 residues. V was clipped by 2 bases and J by 0 bases, with 14 bases between them. Germline V CDR1 and CDR2: MGHRA, YSYEKL. CDR3 region: CASSQPGGAYSNQPQHF. In nucleotides, the CDR3 is TGCGCCAGCAGCCAACCCGGAGGAGCCTATAGCAATCAGCCCCAGCATTTT.

The chain employs TRBV28 and TRBJ2-7; 9 nucleotides agree with TRBD1. Unmatched junction bases numbered 8, after V lost 5 bases and J lost 3 bases. CDR1 and CDR2 (germline): MDHEN, SYDVKM. This CDR3 has 15 amino acids. The CDR3 loop is CASSLSDRGYYEQYF. Written as DNA, the CDR3 is TGTGCCAGCAGTCTGTCGGACAGGGGATACTACGAGCAGTACTTC.

The chain uses TRBV6-1 and TRBJ2-3, with TRBD1 matching over 9 bases. There are 20 residues in the CDR3. Losses at the gene ends were 4 bases for V and 0 bases for J; bases not matched to a gene: 17. The germline CDR1 and CDR2 sequences are MNHNS and SASEGT. This CDR3 reads CASSAPGTGTWIVSTDTQYF. The CDR3 DNA reads as TGTGCCAGCAGTGCGCCCGGGACAGGGACTTGGATCGTCAGCACAGATACGCAGTATTTT.

The CDR3 protein is CASSPRGLGYTF. The CDR3, as DNA: TGTGCCAGCAGTCCAAGAGGTTTGGGCTACACCTTC. The chain joins TRBV28 to TRBJ1-2; no reliable D call. The CDR3 is 12 residues long. In germline, CDR1 is MDHEN, CDR2 SYDVKM. Trimming took 5 bases from V and 8 from J, leaving 12 bases between them.

The gene calls are TRBV5-1 and TRBJ2-1, with 8 bases that match TRBD2. The junction had 7 bases not matched to a gene; V was cut back by 1 base and J by 7 bases. The length of the CDR3 is 15 residues. Germline assignment: CDR1 SGHRS and CDR2 YFSETQ. This CDR3 reads CASSLRQREMNEQFF. Here the CDR3 DNA reads TGCGCCAGCAGCTTGAGGCAGCGGGAGATGAATGAGCAGTTCTTC. Looking up the rest from reference TRBV5-1 and TRBJ2-1 gives the full variable domain: KAGVTQTPRYLIKTRGQQVTLSCSPISGHRSVSWYQQTPGQGLQFLFEYFSETQRNKGNFPGRFSGRQFSNSRSEMNVSTLELGDSALYLCASSLRQREMNEQFFGPGTRLTVL.

The DNA of the CDR3 is TGTGCCAGTAGTTTCGGAGCGGGAGATACGCAGTATTTT. Translated: CASSFGAGDTQYF. The chain uses TRBV19 and TRBJ2-3, with D possibly TRBD2 on 6 matching bases. V lost 5 bases and J lost 5, with 11 bases in between. This CDR3 is 13 amino acids long. The germline gives CDR1 LNHDA, CDR2 SQIVND (reference sequence).

J is TRBJ2-3 and V is TRBV4-1, with D possibly matching TRBD2 (6 bases). Looked up from germline, CDR1 is MGHRA and CDR2 is YSYEKL. CDR3 size: 16 residues. V was pared by 1 base and J by 0 bases, with 11 bases between. CDR3 nucleotide sequence: TGCGCCAGCAGCCAAGGACTGGGGACTAGCACAGATACGCAGTATTTT. Its protein product is CASSQGLGTSTDTQYF.

This chain joins TRBV2 and TRBJ2-3; TRBD1 matches 8 bases. V dropped 7 bases and J dropped 3; count of bases not matched to a gene: 12. Germline loops: CDR1 SNHLY, CDR2 FYNNEI. CDR3 length: 16 amino acids. CDR3 loop: CASNPGTGMETDTQYF. The CDR3, as DNA: TGTGCCAGCAATCCGGGGACAGGCATGGAGACAGATACGCAGTATTTT.

The CDR3 DNA reads TGTGCCAGCAGCTTCCCCGCACAGGGGGTAATTCTAGATACGCAGTATTTT. It codes for CASSFPAQGVILDTQYF. V is TRBV5-8 and J is TRBJ2-3; TRBD1 matches at 8 bases. Germline V gene lookup returns CDR1 SGHTS and CDR2 YDEGEE. Unmatched junction bases numbered 13, after V lost 2 bases and J lost 5 bases. The CDR3 totals 17 residues.

This chain connects TRBV6-4 to TRBJ2-7; TRBD2 might be the D (6 bases). Trimming removed 9 bases from V and 2 bases from J, with 20 bases in between. Germline V gene data show CDR1 as MRHNA and CDR2 as SNTAGT. CDR3 size: 15 residues. CDR3 loop: CARRFYRDSAYEQYF. For the CDR3, the DNA is TGTGCCAGGAGATTTTACCGGGACTCAGCCTACGAGCAGTACTTC.